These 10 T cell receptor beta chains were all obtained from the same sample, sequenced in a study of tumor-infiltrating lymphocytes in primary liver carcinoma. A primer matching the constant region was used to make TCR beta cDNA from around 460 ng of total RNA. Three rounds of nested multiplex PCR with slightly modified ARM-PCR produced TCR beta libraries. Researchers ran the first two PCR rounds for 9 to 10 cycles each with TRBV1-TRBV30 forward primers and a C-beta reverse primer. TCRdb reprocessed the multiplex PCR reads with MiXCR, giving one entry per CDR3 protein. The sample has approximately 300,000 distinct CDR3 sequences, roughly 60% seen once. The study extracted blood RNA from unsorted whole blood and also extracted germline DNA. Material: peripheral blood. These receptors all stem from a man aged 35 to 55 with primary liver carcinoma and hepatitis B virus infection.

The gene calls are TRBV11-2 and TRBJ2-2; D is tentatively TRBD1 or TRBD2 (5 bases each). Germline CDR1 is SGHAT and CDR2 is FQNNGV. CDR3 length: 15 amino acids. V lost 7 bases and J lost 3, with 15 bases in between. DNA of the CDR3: TGTGCCAGCATCTCCCTGGTGGGGGACACCGGGGAGCTGTTTTTT. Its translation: CASISLVGDTGELFF.

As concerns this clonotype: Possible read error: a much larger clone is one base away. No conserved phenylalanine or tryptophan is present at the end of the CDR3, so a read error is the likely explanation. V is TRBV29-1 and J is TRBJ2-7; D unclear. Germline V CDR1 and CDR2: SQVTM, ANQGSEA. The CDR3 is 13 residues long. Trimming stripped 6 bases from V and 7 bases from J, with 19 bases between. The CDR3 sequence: CSVKVGILREQYL. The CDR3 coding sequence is TGCAGCGTAAAGGTGGGGATTCTACGGGAGCAGTACTTA.

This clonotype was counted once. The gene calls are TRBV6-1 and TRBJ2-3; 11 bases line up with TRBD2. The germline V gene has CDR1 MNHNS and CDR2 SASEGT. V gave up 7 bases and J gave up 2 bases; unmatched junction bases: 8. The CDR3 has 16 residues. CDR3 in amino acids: CASMELAGVDTDTQYF. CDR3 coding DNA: TGTGCCAGCATGGAACTAGCGGGAGTAGACACAGATACGCAGTATTTT.

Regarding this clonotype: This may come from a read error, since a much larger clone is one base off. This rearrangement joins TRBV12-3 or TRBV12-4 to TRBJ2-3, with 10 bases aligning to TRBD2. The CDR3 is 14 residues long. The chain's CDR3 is CASVASGRADMQYF. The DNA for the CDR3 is TGTGCCAGCGTGGCTAGCGGGAGAGCAGATATGCAGTATTTT.

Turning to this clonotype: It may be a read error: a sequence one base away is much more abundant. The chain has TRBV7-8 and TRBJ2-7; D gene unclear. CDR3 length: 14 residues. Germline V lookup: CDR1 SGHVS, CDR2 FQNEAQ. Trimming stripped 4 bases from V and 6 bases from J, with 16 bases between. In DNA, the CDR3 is TGTGCCAGCAGCTCCATCGGGTCCCTTCGCGAGCAGTACTTC. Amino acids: CASSSIGSLREQYF. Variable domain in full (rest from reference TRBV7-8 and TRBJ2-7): GAGVSQSPRYKVAKRGQDVALRCDPISGHVSLFWYQQALGQGPEFLTYFQNEAQLDKSGLPSDRFFAERPEGSVSTLKIQRTQQEDSAVYLCASSSIGSLREQYFGPGTRLTVT.

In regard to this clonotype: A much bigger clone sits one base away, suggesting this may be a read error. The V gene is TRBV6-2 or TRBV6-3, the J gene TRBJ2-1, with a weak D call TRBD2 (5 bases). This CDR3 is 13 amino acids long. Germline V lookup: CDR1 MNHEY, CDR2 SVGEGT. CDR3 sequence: CASSPSGWNGQFF. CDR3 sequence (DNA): TGTGCCAGCAGTCCATCGGGGTGGAATGGGCAGTTCTTC.

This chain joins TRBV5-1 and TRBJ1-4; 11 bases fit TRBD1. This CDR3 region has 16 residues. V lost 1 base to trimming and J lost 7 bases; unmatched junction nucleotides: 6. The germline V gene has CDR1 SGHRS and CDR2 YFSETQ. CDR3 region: CASSLRGGTGGEKLFF. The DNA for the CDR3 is TGCGCCAGCAGCTTGAGAGGCGGGACAGGGGGTGAAAAACTGTTTTTT.

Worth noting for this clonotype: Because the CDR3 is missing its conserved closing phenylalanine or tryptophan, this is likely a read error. As DNA, the CDR3 is TGTGCCAGCAGCTTAGGTCGGGGCGCGACCGGGGGGCTGTTTTCT. Translation gives CASSLGRGATGGLFS. The V and J genes are TRBV11-1 and TRBJ2-2, with TRBD2 as a possible D gene (6 bases). The germline CDR1 and CDR2 sequences are SGHAT and FQDESV (reference sequence). The CDR3 sequence is 15 residues long.

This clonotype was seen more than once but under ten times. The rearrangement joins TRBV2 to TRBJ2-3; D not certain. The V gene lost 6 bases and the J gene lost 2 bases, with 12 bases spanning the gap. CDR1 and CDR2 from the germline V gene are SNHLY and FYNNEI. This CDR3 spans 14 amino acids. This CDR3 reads CASSRQVDTDTQYF. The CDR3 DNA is TGTGCCAGCAGCCGTCAGGTGGACACAGATACGCAGTATTTT.

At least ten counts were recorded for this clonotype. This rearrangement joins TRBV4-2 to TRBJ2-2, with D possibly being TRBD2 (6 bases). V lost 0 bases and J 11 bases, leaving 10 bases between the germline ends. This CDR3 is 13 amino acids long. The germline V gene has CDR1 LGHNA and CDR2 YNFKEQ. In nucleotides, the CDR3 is TGTGCCAGCAGCCAAGATCGTGGACTAGAGCTGTTTTTT. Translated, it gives CASSQDRGLELFF.